This TCR beta chain was sequenced during a study of T cells in Graves' hyperthyroidism and ophthalmopathy. Study results and caveats: The majority of expanded thyroid clonotypes above 0.001 also appeared in blood.

Lactation, pregnancy, other autoimmune disease or uncontrolled infection excluded patients. The table lists this clonotype with many counts. What it binds is not known. Template material for amplifying TCR beta CDR3 regions consisted of RNA transcripts. When the TCR CDR3 underwent first-round RT-PCR, the HTBI primer set was used. MiXCR, applied by TCRdb to the multiplex PCR reads, yields one record per CDR3 protein. Of 730,000 or so distinct CDR3 sequences listed, around 20% are singletons. This receptor was taken from a woman aged 50 to 60 with Graves' hyperthyroidism that later progressed to Graves' ophthalmopathy. Sample: blood.

CDR3 sequence (DNA): TGTGCCAGCAGCCTCAACTCTGGAAACACCATATATTTT. Amino acids: CASSLNSGNTIYF. The chain joins TRBV11-3 to TRBJ1-3; D uncertain. This CDR3 is built from 13 residues. V was pared by 5 bases and J by 0 bases, with 5 bases between. Germline-derived CDR1 and CDR2 are SGHNT and YENEEA.